This is a list of T cell receptor beta chains from one sample in a study of control samples from healthy donors and cancer patients. This table comes from immunoSEQ multiplex PCR, and its TCRdb copy is limited to in-frame clones, with some not included. The data hold around 94,000 clones, with more than 80% observed a single time. Specimen: blood. These receptors originate from a woman between 25 and 40 years old in good health. Each CDR3 is given with its conserved first and last residue. The D gene is left open where the match is weak. Size tells how often a clone was seen (once, few, many) or the class of an expanded clone, and some rows leave it out.

cdr3_nt cdr3_aa v_call clone_size d_call j_call
TGTGCCAGCAGCTACGACCCGGGACAAACAATCACAGATACGCAGTATTTT CASSYDPGQTITDTQYF TRBV5-6 NA NA TRBJ2-3
TGTGCCAGCAGTTACGCAACTAACTATGGCTACACCTTC CASSYATNYGYTF TRBV6-5 NA NA TRBJ1-2
TGTGCCAGCTCACCACCTAGCGTCGAGACCCAGTACTTC CASSPPSVETQYF TRBV18 NA NA TRBJ2-5
TGTGCCATCTGGGGGGGAGAGGGGGGCTACACCTTC CAIWGGEGGYTF TRBV6-6 NA NA TRBJ1-2
TGTGCCAGTAGTATAGGACTAGAAGGCACAGATACGCAGTATTTT CASSIGLEGTDTQYF TRBV19 NA NA TRBJ2-3
TGTGCCAGCAGCCCTCGCGGCCCTAGCGGGAGGTCTGAGCAGTTCTTC CASSPRGPSGRSEQFF TRBV7-6 NA TRBD2 TRBJ2-1
TGTGCCAGTCGACCCGGGCAGGGGGCCCTAACTGATGGCTACACCTTC CASRPGQGALTDGYTF TRBV19 NA TRBD1 TRBJ1-2
TGTGCCAGCAGAGGGGACAGTGGAAACACCATATATTTT CASRGDSGNTIYF TRBV6-5 NA TRBD1 TRBJ1-3
TGTGCCAGCAGCCTCGGACAGGGGAAGGGTGGCTACACCTTC CASSLGQGKGGYTF TRBV7-2 NA TRBD1 TRBJ1-2
TGCGCCAGCAGCCTACCCGGCACCCCCACTAGCGGAAACATTCAGTACTTC CASSLPGTPTSGNIQYF TRBV4-1 once TRBD2 TRBJ2-4
TGTGCCAGCAGCGACACAGAGAACTATGGCTACACCTTC CASSDTENYGYTF TRBV7-9 NA NA TRBJ1-2
TGTGCCAGCAGTTTATCAGTTGGAAACTATGGCTACACCTTC CASSLSVGNYGYTF TRBV27 NA NA TRBJ1-2
TGTGCCAGTAGTATTGGGACAGGGTCTGGAAACACCATATATTTT CASSIGTGSGNTIYF TRBV19 NA TRBD1 TRBJ1-3
TGTGCCAGCAGCATCGAGACGCGGCGGGAGCAGTTCTTC CASSIETRREQFF TRBV7-2 NA NA TRBJ2-1
TGTGCCAGCAGCCAAGATTATTACAGGGATCATTATGGCTACACCTTC CASSQDYYRDHYGYTF TRBV3-1/TRBV3-2 few NA TRBJ1-2
TGTGCCAGAAGCCCCTGCAAGGGGACTCACACCGGGGAGCTGTTTTTT CARSPCKGTHTGELFF TRBV5-3 NA NA TRBJ2-2
TGTGCCAGCAGTTTACAGGGTGCTAATGAAAAACTGTTTTTT CASSLQGANEKLFF TRBV28 NA NA TRBJ1-4
TGCGCCAGCAGCTTGGGACTAGCGGGAGCATACTACAATGAGCAGTTCTTC CASSLGLAGAYYNEQFF TRBV5-1 NA TRBD2 TRBJ2-1
TGTGCCAGCAGCCAAACTAGCGGGGAAGAGACCCAGTACTTC CASSQTSGEETQYF TRBV3-1/TRBV3-2 NA TRBD2 TRBJ2-5
TGTGCCAGAGATCGAGCCGGGACCAAATACAATGAGCAGTTCTTC CARDRAGTKYNEQFF TRBV7-8 NA NA TRBJ2-1
TGTGCCAGCAGTTTACTAGCGGGACCTCTCTACATAGCCAAAAACATTCAGTACTTC CASSLLAGPLYIAKNIQYF TRBV28 few TRBD2 TRBJ2-4
TGTGCCAGCAGCGGCAACCGGGACAGCCTCCCCTACGAGCAGTACTTC CASSGNRDSLPYEQYF TRBV9 NA TRBD1 TRBJ2-7
TGTGCCAGCAGCTTAGGCCACGTCAGGGGGCGTGGTGAGCAGTTCTTC CASSLGHVRGRGEQFF TRBV13 NA TRBD1 TRBJ2-1
TGTGCCAGTTTGGGGGGCGCGGGCGCAGAAGCTTTCTTT CASLGGAGAEAFF TRBV19 once NA TRBJ1-1
TGTGCCAGCTCACCCCGGCAGGGCTACGAGCAGTACTTC CASSPRQGYEQYF TRBV18 NA NA TRBJ2-7
TGTGCCAGCAGCGTTTTTGGCAGGGGCAATTCACCCCTCCACTTT CASSVFGRGNSPLHF TRBV9 NA NA TRBJ1-6
TGTGCCATCAGTGGGACTAGCGGTGAGCAGTTCTTC CAISGTSGEQFF TRBV10-3 NA TRBD2 TRBJ2-1
TGTGCCAGCAGTGGAATCGAGGGCCCAGATACGCAGTATTTT CASSGIEGPDTQYF TRBV28 once NA TRBJ2-3
TGTGCCAGCAGCATAGGACAGGGATTTTCACCCCTCCACTTT CASSIGQGFSPLHF TRBV7-9 NA TRBD1 TRBJ1-6
TGTGCCAGCAGTTACGGAGGGGAGCAGTTCTTC CASSYGGEQFF TRBV6-2/TRBV6-3 NA NA TRBJ2-1
TGTGCCAGCAGCTTGGTTACAGGGAGAAAGTCCTACGAGCAGTACTTC CASSLVTGRKSYEQYF TRBV7-9 few NA TRBJ2-7
TGTGCCAGCAGCTACATTATAGCGGGAGGCGAGCAGTTCTTC CASSYIIAGGEQFF TRBV7-9 NA TRBD2 TRBJ2-1
TGTGCCAGCAGTTACTCGGCGGGAGCAGAGACCCAGTACTTC CASSYSAGAETQYF TRBV6-6 NA TRBD2 TRBJ2-5
TGTGCCAGCTCCTCACCCCCTAGCCTTGCGGGAGATTTGGATGAGCAGTTCTTC CASSSPPSLAGDLDEQFF TRBV18 once TRBD2 TRBJ2-1
TGTGCCAGCAGTTTAGCTGCTGGAAACACCATATATTTT CASSLAAGNTIYF TRBV12-3/TRBV12-4 NA NA TRBJ1-3
TGCGCCAGCAGCCGCCGGGAGGGCCTAGCCGGGGAGCTGTTTTTT CASSRREGLAGELFF TRBV4-1 NA TRBD2 TRBJ2-2
TGTGCCAGCTCACTGAATGACGGGACCCAAGAGACCCAGTACTTC CASSLNDGTQETQYF TRBV18 NA NA TRBJ2-5
TGCAGCGTTGATTTGGGGACTGAAGCTTTCTTT CSVDLGTEAFF TRBV29-1 NA NA TRBJ1-1
TGTGCCTGGAGTGTAGGGGGACCGACCGTCTTC CAWSVGGPTVF TRBV30 NA NA TRBJ2-1
TGTGCCAGCAGAGTAACTAGCGGGAGGGATGAGCAGTTCTTC CASRVTSGRDEQFF TRBV2 NA TRBD2 TRBJ2-1
TGTGCCAGTAGTATCGATGGCGGCCCAAACAATGAGCAGTTCTTC CASSIDGGPNNEQFF TRBV19 NA NA TRBJ2-1